This is a list of T cell receptor beta chains from one sample in a study of identical twins. TCRdb used MiXCR to reprocess the 5' RACE reads, holding one entry per CDR3 protein. The data contain some 660,000 distinct CDR3 sequences, over 8.5% of them singletons. This same sample was also taken into another study, of yellow fever vaccine responses in identical twins.

What was sequenced was PBMCs. All receptors come from a woman aged 18 to 35 in good health. The CDR3 runs from the conserved cysteine through the conserved F or W. The D gene is left open where the match is weak. Size tells how often a clone was seen (once, few, many) or the class of an expanded clone, and some rows leave it out.

TRBJ2-2,.,few,TRBV28,CASRTRDGWTGELFF,TGTGCCAGCAGGACCCGGGACGGCTGGACCGGGGAGCTGTTTTTT
TRBJ1-3,.,.,TRBV7-2,CASSAGPSSGNTIYF,TGTGCCAGCAGCGCGGGACCAAGCTCTGGAAACACCATATATTTT
TRBJ2-1,.,many,TRBV5-1,CASSLIGVPSNEQFF,TGCGCCAGCAGCTTAATCGGTGTACCTTCCAATGAGCAGTTCTTC
TRBJ2-2,.,many,TRBV5-1,CASSLGVPYTGELFF,TGCGCCAGCAGCTTGGGGGTCCCATACACCGGGGAGCTGTTTTTT
TRBJ1-2,.,few,TRBV30,CAWSVSSRIHGYTF,TGTGCCTGGAGTGTAAGTAGCAGGATCCATGGCTACACCTTC
TRBJ2-2,.,many,TRBV14,CASSQVATGKANTGELFF,TGTGCCAGCAGCCAAGTTGCAACGGGAAAAGCGAACACCGGGGAGCTGTTTTTT
TRBJ2-2,.,.,TRBV25-1,CASSDPWGELFF,TGTGCCAGCAGTGACCCATGGGGGGAGCTGTTTTTT
TRBJ1-1,.,.,TRBV4-3,CASSPLRGAEAFF,TGCGCCAGCAGCCCCCTTCGAGGGGCTGAAGCTTTCTTT
TRBJ2-1,TRBD2,.,TRBV7-9,CASSLVLAGGGNEQFF,TGTGCCAGCAGCTTAGTCCTCGCGGGAGGTGGCAATGAGCAGTTCTTC
TRBJ2-7,.,few,TRBV6-2/TRBV6-3,CASSYSFDYEQYF,TGTGCCAGCAGTTACTCCTTCGACTACGAGCAGTACTTC
TRBJ1-2,.,.,TRBV2,CASSERGAGGYTF,TGTGCCAGCAGTGAACGGGGGGCAGGTGGCTACACCTTC
TRBJ2-1,.,.,TRBV27,CASSPNLYEQFF,TGTGCCAGCAGCCCAAATTTGTATGAGCAGTTCTTC
TRBJ2-1,TRBD2,many,TRBV5-1,CASSSGLGYNEQFF,TGCGCCAGCAGCTCGGGACTAGGCTACAATGAGCAGTTCTTC
TRBJ1-5,.,.,TRBV20-1,CSAPATGWPQHF,TGCAGTGCTCCCGCGACGGGGTGGCCCCAGCATTTT
TRBJ1-5,.,.,TRBV12-3/TRBV12-4,CASSQGILSNQPQHF,TGTGCCAGCAGTCAGGGTATCCTAAGCAATCAGCCCCAGCATTTT
TRBJ1-1,.,many,TRBV3-1,CASSQDLQGEAFF,TGTGCCAGCAGCCAAGATCTCCAGGGTGAAGCTTTCTTT
TRBJ2-1,TRBD2,.,TRBV18,CASSPFPGLAGVNEQFF,TGTGCCAGCTCACCCTTCCCGGGACTAGCGGGAGTGAATGAGCAGTTCTTC
TRBJ2-5,.,few,TRBV28,CASKAGRKTQYF,TGTGCCAGCAAGGCGGGGCGGAAGACCCAGTACTTC
TRBJ1-6,.,few,TRBV3-1,CASSQVGHTNSPLHF,TGTGCCAGCAGCCAAGTCGGGCATACGAATTCACCCCTCCACTTT
TRBJ1-4,.,few,TRBV14,CASSLQVGDEKLFF,TGTGCCAGCAGTCTCCAGGTCGGGGATGAAAAACTGTTTTTT
TRBJ2-7,.,many,TRBV7-2,CASSALGYEQYF,TGTGCCAGCAGCGCCCTGGGGTACGAGCAGTACTTC
TRBJ2-1,TRBD2,many,TRBV10-3,CALRGESSYNEQFF,TGTGCGCTCCGGGGGGAGAGCTCCTACAATGAGCAGTTCTTC
TRBJ2-3,TRBD1,.,TRBV10-1,CASSESRQGFTDTQYF,TGCGCCAGCAGTGAGTCGAGACAGGGTTTCACAGATACGCAGTATTTT
TRBJ2-1,.,few,TRBV6-2/TRBV6-3,CASSYSPQRLYNEQFF,TGTGCCAGCAGTTACTCCCCTCAGAGACTTTACAATGAGCAGTTCTTC
TRBJ2-1,.,.,TRBV4-3,CASSQDTGRNEQFF,TGCGCCAGCAGCCAAGATACAGGGAGGAATGAGCAGTTCTTC
TRBJ2-2,TRBD2,.,TRBV27,CASSKGLAGGPSGELFF,TGTGCCAGCAGTAAGGGACTAGCGGGAGGGCCTTCCGGGGAGCTGTTTTTT
TRBJ2-3,.,.,TRBV21-1,CASSKTRQGPTDTQYF,TGTGCCAGCAGCAAAACCAGACAGGGACCCACAGATACGCAGTATTTT
TRBJ2-7,.,few,TRBV6-5,CASRSVYEQYF,TGTGCCTCTAGGAGTGTCTACGAGCAGTACTTC
TRBJ2-2,.,.,TRBV10-2,CASMDAEHRLTGELFF,TGCGCCAGCATGGACGCCGAACATCGGCTCACCGGGGAGCTGTTTTTT
TRBJ2-3,.,few,TRBV6-5,CASSYSNLGDTQYF,TGTGCCAGCAGTTACTCGAATCTAGGAGATACGCAGTATTTT
TRBJ2-7,.,few,TRBV6-5,CASSYSKRGQFGYEQYF,TGTGCCAGCAGTTACTCGAAGAGAGGACAGTTCGGCTACGAGCAGTACTTC
TRBJ2-7,TRBD2,.,TRBV20-1,CSVPERELSYEQYF,TGCAGTGTTCCCGAGCGGGAGCTCTCCTACGAGCAGTACTTC
TRBJ2-5,.,.,TRBV7-9,CASQGWETQYF,TGTGCCAGCCAGGGGTGGGAGACCCAGTACTTC
TRBJ2-1,TRBD2,many,TRBV7-2,CASRLAGGDNEQFF,TGTGCCAGCAGATTAGCGGGGGGGGACAATGAGCAGTTCTTC
TRBJ2-6,.,many,TRBV12-3/TRBV12-4,CASSLGPPRTGANVLTF,TGTGCCAGCAGTTTGGGCCCCCCAAGGACTGGGGCCAACGTCCTGACTTTC
TRBJ2-4,.,.,TRBV27,CASSLSRVAKNIQYF,TGTGCCAGCAGTTTATCGAGAGTAGCCAAAAACATTCAGTACTTC
TRBJ1-1,TRBD1,few,TRBV5-1,CASSLPGQGLTEAFF,TGCGCCAGCAGCTTGCCTGGACAGGGATTAACTGAAGCTTTCTTT
TRBJ2-3,TRBD2,.,TRBV7-2,CASSLSAGATDTQYF,TGTGCCAGCAGCTTATCTGCGGGAGCGACAGATACGCAGTATTTT
TRBJ2-7,.,.,TRBV9,CASSVGIGQVYEQYF,TGTGCCAGCAGCGTAGGAATCGGGCAGGTCTACGAGCAGTACTTC
TRBJ1-2,.,few,TRBV28,CASSLWANYGYTF,TGTGCCAGCAGTTTATGGGCTAACTATGGCTACACCTTC
TRBJ2-2,.,many,TRBV5-1,CASSLSVANTGELFF,TGCGCCAGCAGCTTGTCCGTCGCGAACACCGGGGAGCTGTTTTTT
TRBJ1-1,.,many,TRBV4-2,CASSQDSTEAFF,TGTGCCAGCAGCCAAGATAGCACTGAAGCTTTCTTT
TRBJ2-3,.,many,TRBV28,CASSSQGRDTQYF,TGTGCCAGCAGTTCGCAGGGGCGGGATACGCAGTATTTT